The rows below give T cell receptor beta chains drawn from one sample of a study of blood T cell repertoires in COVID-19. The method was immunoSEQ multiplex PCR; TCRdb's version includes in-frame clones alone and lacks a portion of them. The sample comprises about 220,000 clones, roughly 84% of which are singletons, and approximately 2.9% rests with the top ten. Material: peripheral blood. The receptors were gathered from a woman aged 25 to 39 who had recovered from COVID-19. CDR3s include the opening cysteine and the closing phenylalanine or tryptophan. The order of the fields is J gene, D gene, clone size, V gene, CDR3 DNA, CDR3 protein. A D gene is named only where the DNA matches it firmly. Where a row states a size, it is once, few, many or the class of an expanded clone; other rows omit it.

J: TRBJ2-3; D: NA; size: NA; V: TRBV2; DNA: TGTGCCAGCAGTGAATTAGCGTTTCCTAGCACAGATACGCAGTATTTT; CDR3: CASSELAFPSTDTQYF
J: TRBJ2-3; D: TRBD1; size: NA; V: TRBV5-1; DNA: TGCGCCAGCTCCAGGGGACAGGAGAGCACAGATACGCAGTATTTT; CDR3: CASSRGQESTDTQYF
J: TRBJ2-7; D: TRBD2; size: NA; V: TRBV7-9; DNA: TGTGCCAGCAGCCCGGGGGGCCCCGGGACTAGCCGCTTC; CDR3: CASSPGGPGTSRF
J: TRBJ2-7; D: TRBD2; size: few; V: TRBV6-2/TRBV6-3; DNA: TGTGCCAGCAGTTGGGGGACTAGCGCAACCGACTCCTACGAGCAGTACTTC; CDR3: CASSWGTSATDSYEQYF
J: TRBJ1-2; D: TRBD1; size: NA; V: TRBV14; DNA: TGTGCCAGCAGCCAAGATCGGAGGACAGGGGGCCTTCCCGGTGGCTACACCTTC; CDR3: CASSQDRRTGGLPGGYTF
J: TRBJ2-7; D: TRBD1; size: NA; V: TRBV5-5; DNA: TGTGCCAGCAGCCAAGGACAGGCCCTACTCTCCTACGAGCAGTACTTC; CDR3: CASSQGQALLSYEQYF
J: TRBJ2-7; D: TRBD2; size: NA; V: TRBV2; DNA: TGTGCCAGCAGTCTACAGACAGGACTAGCGGGAGGAGGAAAGCAGTACTTC; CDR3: CASSLQTGLAGGGKQYF
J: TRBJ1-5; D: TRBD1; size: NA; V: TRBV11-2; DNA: TGTGCCAGCAGCTCAGGGGGCGAGCAGCCCCAGCATTTT; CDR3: CASSSGGEQPQHF
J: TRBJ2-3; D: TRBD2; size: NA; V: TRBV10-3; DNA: TGTGCCATCAGTCCCCGTGGGGGGGGGAGCACAGATACGCAGTATTTT; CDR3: CAISPRGGGSTDTQYF
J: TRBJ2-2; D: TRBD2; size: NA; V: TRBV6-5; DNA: TGTGCCAGCCTTGCGGCGGGGGGTCTCACCGGGGAGCTGTTTTTT; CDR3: CASLAAGGLTGELFF
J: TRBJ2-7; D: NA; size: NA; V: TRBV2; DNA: TGTGCCAGCACCTTAGGGACACTGGCCTACGAGCAGTACTTC; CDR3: CASTLGTLAYEQYF
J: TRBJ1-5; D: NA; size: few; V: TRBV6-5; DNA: TGTGCCAGCAGCACACAGGGTGTCAATCAGCCCCAGCATTTT; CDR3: CASSTQGVNQPQHF
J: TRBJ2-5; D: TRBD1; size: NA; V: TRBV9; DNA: TGTGCCAGCAGCTCTTCAGGGGGCCAAGAGACCCAGTACTTC; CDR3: CASSSSGGQETQYF
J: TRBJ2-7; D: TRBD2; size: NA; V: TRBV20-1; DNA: TGCAGTGCTAGTATGACTAGCGGGGGGGAAGAGCAGTACTTC; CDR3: CSASMTSGGEEQYF